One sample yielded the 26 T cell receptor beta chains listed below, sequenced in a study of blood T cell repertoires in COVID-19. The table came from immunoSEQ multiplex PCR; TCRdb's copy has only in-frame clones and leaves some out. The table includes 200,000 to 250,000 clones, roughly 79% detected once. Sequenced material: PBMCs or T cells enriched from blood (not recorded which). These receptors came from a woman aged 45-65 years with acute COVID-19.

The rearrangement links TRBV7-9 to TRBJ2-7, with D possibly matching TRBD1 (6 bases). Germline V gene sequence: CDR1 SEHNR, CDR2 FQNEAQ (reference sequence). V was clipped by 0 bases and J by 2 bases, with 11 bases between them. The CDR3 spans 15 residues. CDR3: CASSLAGQPAYEQYF. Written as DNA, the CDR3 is TGTGCCAGCAGCTTAGCCGGACAGCCCGCCTACGAGCAGTACTTC.

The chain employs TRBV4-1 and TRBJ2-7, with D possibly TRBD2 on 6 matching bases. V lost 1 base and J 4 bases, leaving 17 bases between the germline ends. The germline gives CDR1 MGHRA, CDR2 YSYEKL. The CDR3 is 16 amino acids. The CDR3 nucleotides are TGCGCCAGCAGCCAAGGGGGACTTCCTTCGGAGTACGAGCAGTACTTC. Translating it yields CASSQGGLPSEYEQYF.

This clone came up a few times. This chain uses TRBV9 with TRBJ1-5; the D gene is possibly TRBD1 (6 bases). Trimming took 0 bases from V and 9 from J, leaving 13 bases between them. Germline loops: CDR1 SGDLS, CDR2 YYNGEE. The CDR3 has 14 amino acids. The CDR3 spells CASSVGGPSGPQHF. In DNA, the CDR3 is TGTGCCAGCAGCGTAGGGGGGCCCAGCGGGCCCCAGCATTTT.

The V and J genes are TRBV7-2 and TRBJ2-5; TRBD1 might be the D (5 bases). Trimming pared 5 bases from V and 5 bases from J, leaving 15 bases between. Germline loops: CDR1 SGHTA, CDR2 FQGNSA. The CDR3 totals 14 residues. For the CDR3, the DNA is TGTGCCAGCAGCGCAAACAGGTTGAGGGAGACCCAGTACTTC. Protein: CASSANRLRETQYF.

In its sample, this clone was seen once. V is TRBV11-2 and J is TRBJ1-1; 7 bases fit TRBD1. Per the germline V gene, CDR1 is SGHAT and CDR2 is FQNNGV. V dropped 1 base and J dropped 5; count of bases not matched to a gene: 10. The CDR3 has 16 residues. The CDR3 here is CASSLVTGARRTEAFF. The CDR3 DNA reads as TGTGCCAGCAGCTTAGTAACAGGGGCGCGCCGTACTGAAGCTTTCTTT. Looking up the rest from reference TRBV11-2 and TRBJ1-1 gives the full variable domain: EAGVAQSPRYKIIEKRQSVAFWCNPISGHATLYWYQQILGQGPKLLIQFQNNGVVDDSQLPKDRFSAERLKGVDSTLKIQPAKLEDSAVYLCASSLVTGARRTEAFFGQGTRLTVV.

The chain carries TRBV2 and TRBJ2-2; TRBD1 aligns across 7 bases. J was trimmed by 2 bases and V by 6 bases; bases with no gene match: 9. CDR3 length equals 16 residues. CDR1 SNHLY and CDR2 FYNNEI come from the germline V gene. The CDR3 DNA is TGTGCCAGCAGATCGGACAGGCCTCCTAACACCGGGGAGCTGTTTTTT. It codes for CASRSDRPPNTGELFF.

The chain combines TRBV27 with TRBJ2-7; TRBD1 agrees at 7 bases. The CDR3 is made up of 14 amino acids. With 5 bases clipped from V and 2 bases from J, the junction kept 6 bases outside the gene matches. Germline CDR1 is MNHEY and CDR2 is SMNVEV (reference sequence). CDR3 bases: TGTGCCAGCAGTACCCGACAGGGTCCCTACGAGCAGTACTTC. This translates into CASSTRQGPYEQYF.

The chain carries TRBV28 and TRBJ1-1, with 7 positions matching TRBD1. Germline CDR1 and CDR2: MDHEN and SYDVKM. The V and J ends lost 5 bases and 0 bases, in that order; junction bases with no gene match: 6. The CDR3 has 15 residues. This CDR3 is CASSPRTGVNTEAFF. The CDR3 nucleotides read TGTGCCAGCAGTCCCCGGACAGGAGTGAACACTGAAGCTTTCTTT.

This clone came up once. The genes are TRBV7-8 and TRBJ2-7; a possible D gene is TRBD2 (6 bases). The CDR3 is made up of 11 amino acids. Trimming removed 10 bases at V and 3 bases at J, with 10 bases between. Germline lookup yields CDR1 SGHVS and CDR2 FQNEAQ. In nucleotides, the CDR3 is TGTGCCACAGGAGGGTACTACGAGCAGTACTTC. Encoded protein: CATGGYYEQYF.

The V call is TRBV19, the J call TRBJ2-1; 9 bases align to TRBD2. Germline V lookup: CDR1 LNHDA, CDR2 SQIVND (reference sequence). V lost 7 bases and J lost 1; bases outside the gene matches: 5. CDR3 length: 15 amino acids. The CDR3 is CASTYSGGSYNEQFF. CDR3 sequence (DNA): TGTGCCAGTACCTATAGCGGGGGTTCCTACAATGAGCAGTTCTTC.

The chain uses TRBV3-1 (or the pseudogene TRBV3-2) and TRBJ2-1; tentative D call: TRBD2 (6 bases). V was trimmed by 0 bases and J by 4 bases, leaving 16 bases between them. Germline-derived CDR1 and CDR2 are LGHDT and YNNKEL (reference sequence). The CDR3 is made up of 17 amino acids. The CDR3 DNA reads TGTGCCAGCAGCCAAGATCTTGCACTAGCTGGATACAATGAGCAGTTCTTC. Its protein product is CASSQDLALAGYNEQFF.

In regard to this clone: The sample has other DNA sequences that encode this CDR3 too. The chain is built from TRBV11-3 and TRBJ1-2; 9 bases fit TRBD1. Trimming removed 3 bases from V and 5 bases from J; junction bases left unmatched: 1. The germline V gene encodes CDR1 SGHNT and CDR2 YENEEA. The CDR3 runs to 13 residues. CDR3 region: CASSFGQGYGYTF. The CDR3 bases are TGTGCCAGCAGCTTTGGACAGGGGTATGGCTACACCTTC.

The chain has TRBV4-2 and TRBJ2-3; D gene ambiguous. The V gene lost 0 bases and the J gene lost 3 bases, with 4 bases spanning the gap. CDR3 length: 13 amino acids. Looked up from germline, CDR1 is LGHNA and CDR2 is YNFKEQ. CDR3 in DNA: TGTGCCAGCAGCCAAGATCAGACAGATACGCAGTATTTT. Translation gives CASSQDQTDTQYF.

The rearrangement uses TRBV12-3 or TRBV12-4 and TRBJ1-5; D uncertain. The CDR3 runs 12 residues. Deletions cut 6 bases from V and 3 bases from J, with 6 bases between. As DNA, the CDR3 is TGTGCCAGCAGGGCCCCCAATCAGCCCCAGCATTTT. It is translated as CASRAPNQPQHF.

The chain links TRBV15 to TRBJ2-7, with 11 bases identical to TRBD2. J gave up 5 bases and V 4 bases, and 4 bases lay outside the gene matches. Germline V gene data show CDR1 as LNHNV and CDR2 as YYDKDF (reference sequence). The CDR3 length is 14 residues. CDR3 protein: CATSISGGANEQYF. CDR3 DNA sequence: TGTGCCACCAGCATTAGCGGGGGGGCCAACGAGCAGTACTTC.

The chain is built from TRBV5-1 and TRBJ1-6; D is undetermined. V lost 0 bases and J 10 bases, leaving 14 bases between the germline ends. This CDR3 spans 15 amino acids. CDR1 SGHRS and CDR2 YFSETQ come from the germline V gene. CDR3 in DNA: TGCGCCAGCAGCTTGGCACCCGCAGTCTGGTCACCCCTCCACTTT. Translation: CASSLAPAVWSPLHF.

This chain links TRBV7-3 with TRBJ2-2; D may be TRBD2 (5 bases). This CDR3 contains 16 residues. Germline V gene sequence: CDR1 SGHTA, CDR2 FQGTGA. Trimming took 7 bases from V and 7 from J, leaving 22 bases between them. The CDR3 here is CASTQIGTFAGGELFF. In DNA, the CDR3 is TGTGCCAGCACCCAAATTGGCACATTCGCGGGCGGGGAGCTGTTTTTT.

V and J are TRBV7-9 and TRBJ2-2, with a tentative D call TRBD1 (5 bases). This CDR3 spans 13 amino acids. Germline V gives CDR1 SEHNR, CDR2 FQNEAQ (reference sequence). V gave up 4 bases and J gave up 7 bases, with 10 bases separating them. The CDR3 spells CASSSQTDGELFF. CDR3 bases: TGTGCCAGCAGCTCCCAGACAGACGGGGAGCTGTTTTTT.

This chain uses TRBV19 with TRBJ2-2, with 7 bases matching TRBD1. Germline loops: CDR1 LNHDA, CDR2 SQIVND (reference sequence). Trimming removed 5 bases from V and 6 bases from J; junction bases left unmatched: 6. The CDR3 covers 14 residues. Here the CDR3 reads CASSRQGEAGELFF. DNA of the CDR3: TGTGCCAGTAGTCGACAGGGAGAGGCCGGGGAGCTGTTTTTT. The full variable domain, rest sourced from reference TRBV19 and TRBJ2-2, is DGGITQSPKYLFRKEGQNVTLSCEQNLNHDAMYWYRQDPGQGLRLIYYSQIVNDFQKGDIAEGYSVSREKKESFPLTVTSAQKNPTAFYLCASSRQGEAGELFFGEGSRLTVL.

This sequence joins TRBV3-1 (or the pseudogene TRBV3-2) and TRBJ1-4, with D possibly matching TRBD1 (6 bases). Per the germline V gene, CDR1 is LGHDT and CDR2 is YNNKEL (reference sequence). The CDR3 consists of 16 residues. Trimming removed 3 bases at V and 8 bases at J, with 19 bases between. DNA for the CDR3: TGTGCCAGCAGCCACCCTACAGGGTATGGTGAAGAAAAACTGTTTTTT. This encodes CASSHPTGYGEEKLFF.

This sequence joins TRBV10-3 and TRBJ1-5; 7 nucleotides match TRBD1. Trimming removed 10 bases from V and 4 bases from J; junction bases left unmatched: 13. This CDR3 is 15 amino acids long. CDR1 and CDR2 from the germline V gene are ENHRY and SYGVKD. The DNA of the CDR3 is TGTGCCACCGGACAGGACGACATTAAAAATCAGCCCCAGCATTTT. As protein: CATGQDDIKNQPQHF.

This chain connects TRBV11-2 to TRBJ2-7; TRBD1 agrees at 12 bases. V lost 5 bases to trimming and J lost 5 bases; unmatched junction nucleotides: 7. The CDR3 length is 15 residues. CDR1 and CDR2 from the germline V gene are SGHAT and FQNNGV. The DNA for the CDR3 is TGTGCCAGCAGCGCCCGGGACAGGGGGCGGAACGAGCAGTACTTC. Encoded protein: CASSARDRGRNEQYF.

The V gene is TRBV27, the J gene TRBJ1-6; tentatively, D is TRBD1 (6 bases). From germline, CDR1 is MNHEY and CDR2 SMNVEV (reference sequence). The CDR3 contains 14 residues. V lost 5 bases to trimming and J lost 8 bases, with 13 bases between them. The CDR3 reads CASSPDRRHSPLHF. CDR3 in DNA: TGTGCCAGCAGTCCTGACAGGAGGCATTCACCCCTCCACTTT.

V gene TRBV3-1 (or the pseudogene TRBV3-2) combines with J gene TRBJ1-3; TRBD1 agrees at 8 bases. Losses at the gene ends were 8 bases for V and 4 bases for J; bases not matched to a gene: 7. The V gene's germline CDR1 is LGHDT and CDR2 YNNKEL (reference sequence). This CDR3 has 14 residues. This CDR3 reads CASVPTGAGNTIYF. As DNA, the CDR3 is TGTGCCAGCGTCCCGACAGGGGCGGGAAACACCATATATTTT.

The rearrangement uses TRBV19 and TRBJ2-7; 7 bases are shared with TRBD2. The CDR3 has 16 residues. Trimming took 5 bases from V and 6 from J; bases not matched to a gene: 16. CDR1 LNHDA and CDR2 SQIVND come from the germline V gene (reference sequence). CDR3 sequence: CASSPSGAGLVGEQYF. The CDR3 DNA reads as TGTGCCAGTAGTCCATCGGGAGCGGGGTTAGTTGGCGAGCAGTACTTC.

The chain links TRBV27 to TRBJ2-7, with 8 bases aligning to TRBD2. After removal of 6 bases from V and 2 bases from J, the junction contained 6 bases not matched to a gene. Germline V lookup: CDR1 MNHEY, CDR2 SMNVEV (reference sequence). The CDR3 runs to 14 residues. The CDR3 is CASRKTSGTYEQYF. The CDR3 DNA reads TGTGCCAGCAGGAAAACTAGCGGTACCTACGAGCAGTACTTC.